This paragraph covers one T cell receptor beta chain sequence. Primers: 60 Vbeta forward and 13 Jbeta reverse. Data came from immunoSEQ multiplex PCR; TCRdb stores just in-frame clones and leaves some out. There are fewer than 200,000 clones in the sample; roughly 87% occur only once, and around 1% lies in the top ten. This entry comes from a study of cytomegalovirus exposure and HLA in healthy donors. V was cut by 8 bases and J by 6 bases, with 14 bases left in between. CDR3 length equals 12 residues. Germline loops: CDR1 MNHNS, CDR2 SASEGT. This sequence was found in a boy between 2 and 10 years old in good health and CMV-seronegative. Sample: PBMCs. V is TRBV6-1 and J is TRBJ2-7; the D gene is possibly TRBD1 (6 bases). The CDR3 is CASAGAPSEQYF. The CDR3 DNA is TGTGCCAGCGCAGGGGCGCCTTCCGAGCAGTACTTC.